The 5 T cell receptor beta chains given below trace back to one sample, sequenced in a study of T cells in Graves' hyperthyroidism and ophthalmopathy. TCR beta CDR3 region amplification was performed from RNA transcripts. When the TCR CDR3 underwent first-round RT-PCR, the HTBI primer set was used. MiXCR was run by TCRdb on the multiplex PCR reads, yielding one entry per CDR3 protein. The sample holds about 380,000 distinct CDR3 sequences, less than 20% seen once. Sample: blood. These receptors were obtained from a man between 18 and 29 years old with Graves' ophthalmopathy.

This clonotype was observed at least ten times. The rearrangement joins TRBV5-1 to TRBJ2-5, with D perhaps being TRBD1 or TRBD2 (5 bases each). V was trimmed by 0 bases and J by 3 bases, leaving 6 bases between them. This CDR3 region has 13 residues. Per germline, CDR1 SGHRS and CDR2 YFSETQ. The CDR3 loop is CASSLVGEETQYF. CDR3 DNA sequence: TGCGCCAGCAGCTTGGTGGGGGAAGAGACCCAGTACTTC.

On this clonotype: A much larger clone lies one base from this, so it may be a read error. The V call is TRBV6-1, the J call TRBJ2-5; D may correspond to TRBD1 or TRBD2 (5 bases each). The CDR3 runs 14 residues. The germline CDR1 and CDR2 sequences are MNHNS and SASEGT. V lost 6 bases, J lost 5 bases, and 16 bases lay in between. CDR3 sequence: CASSSVRDRETQYF. The CDR3 coding sequence is TGTGCCAGCAGCTCCGTAAGGGACCGGGAGACCCAGTACTTC.

This clonotype was seen at least ten times. The gene calls are TRBV27 and TRBJ2-7; D is ambiguous. Trimming took off 4 bases at V and 6 bases at J, with 7 bases between the two ends. This CDR3 contains 11 residues. CDR1 and CDR2 (germline): MNHEY, SMNVEV (reference sequence). DNA for the CDR3: TGTGCCAGCAGTTCGGGTGGCGAGCAGTACTTC. It specifies CASSSGGEQYF.

This clonotype was observed a handful of times. The rearrangement uses TRBV18 and TRBJ2-1; the match to TRBD1 covers 10 bases. The CDR3 sequence is 15 residues long. Trimming at V came to 8 bases and at J to 5 bases, leaving 9 bases not matched to a gene. Per germline, CDR1 KGHSH and CDR2 LQKENI. Here the CDR3 reads CASRVPGQGNNEQFF. For the CDR3, the DNA is TGTGCCAGCCGCGTCCCGGGACAGGGGAACAATGAGCAGTTCTTC.

There are many counts of this clonotype. The chain links TRBV7-2 to TRBJ2-7; D perhaps matches TRBD2 (6 bases). CDR1 is SGHTA, CDR2 FQGNSA, per germline. V shed 2 bases and J shed 0 bases, with 11 bases lying between them. The CDR3 spans 15 residues. Here the CDR3 DNA reads TGTGCCAGCAGCTTATTTGCGGGACGCTCCTACGAGCAGTACTTC. Its translation is CASSLFAGRSYEQYF.